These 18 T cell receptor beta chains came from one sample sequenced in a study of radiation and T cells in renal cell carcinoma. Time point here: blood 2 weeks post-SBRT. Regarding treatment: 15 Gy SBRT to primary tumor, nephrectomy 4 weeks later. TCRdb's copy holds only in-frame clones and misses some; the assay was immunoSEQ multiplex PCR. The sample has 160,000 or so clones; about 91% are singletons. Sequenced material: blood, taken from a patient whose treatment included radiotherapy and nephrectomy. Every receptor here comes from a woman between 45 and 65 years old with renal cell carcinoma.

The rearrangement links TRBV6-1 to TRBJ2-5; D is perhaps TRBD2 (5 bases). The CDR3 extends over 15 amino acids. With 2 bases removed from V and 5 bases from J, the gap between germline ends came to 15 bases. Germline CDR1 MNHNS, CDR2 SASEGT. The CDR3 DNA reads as TGTGCCAGCAGTGAACTAGGCCGACGAGGGGAGACCCAGTACTTC. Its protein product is CASSELGRRGETQYF.

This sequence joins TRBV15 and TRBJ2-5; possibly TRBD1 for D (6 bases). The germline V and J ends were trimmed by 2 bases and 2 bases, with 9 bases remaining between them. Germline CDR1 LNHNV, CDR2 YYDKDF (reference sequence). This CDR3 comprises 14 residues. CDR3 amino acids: CATSRLGQQETQYF. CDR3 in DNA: TGTGCCACCAGCAGACTTGGACAGCAAGAGACCCAGTACTTC.

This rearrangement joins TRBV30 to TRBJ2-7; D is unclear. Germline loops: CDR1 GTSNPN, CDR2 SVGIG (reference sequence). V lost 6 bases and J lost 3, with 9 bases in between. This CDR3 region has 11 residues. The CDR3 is CACTQIYEQYF. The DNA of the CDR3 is TGTGCCTGTACCCAGATCTACGAGCAGTACTTC.

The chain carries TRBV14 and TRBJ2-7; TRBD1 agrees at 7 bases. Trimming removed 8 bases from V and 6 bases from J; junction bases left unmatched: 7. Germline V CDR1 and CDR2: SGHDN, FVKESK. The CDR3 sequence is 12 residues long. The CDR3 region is CASGPTGVEQYF. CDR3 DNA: TGTGCCAGCGGTCCTACAGGGGTCGAGCAGTACTTC. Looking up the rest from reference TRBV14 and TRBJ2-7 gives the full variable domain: EAGVTQFPSHSVIEKGQTVTLRCDPISGHDNLYWYRRVMGKEIKFLLHFVKESKQDESGMPNNRFLAERTGGTYSTLKVQPAELEDSGVYFCASGPTGVEQYFGPGTRLTVT.

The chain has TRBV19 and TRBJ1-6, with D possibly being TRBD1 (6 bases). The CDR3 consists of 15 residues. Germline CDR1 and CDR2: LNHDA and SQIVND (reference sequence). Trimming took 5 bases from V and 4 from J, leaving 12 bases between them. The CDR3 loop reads CASSSRTAYNSPLHF. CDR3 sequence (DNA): TGTGCCAGTAGTTCCCGGACAGCTTATAATTCACCCCTCCACTTT.

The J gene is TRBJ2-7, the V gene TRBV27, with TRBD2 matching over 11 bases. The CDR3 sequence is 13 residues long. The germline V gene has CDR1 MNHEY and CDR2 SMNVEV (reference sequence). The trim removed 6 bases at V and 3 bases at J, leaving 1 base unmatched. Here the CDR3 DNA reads TGTGCCAGCAGAACTAGCGGGGGCTACGAGCAGTACTTC. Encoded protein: CASRTSGGYEQYF.

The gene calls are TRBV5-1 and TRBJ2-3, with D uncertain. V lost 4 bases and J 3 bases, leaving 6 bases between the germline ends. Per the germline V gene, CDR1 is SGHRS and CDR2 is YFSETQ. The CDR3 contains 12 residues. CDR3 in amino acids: CASSVPTDTQYF. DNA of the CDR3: TGCGCCAGCAGCGTCCCAACAGATACGCAGTATTTT.

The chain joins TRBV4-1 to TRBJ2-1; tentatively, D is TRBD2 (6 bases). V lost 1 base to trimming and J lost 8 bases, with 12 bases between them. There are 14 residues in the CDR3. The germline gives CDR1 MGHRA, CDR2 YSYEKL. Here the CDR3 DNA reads TGCGCCAGCAGCCAAGTGGAGGGGAAGGATGAGCAGTTCTTC. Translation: CASSQVEGKDEQFF.

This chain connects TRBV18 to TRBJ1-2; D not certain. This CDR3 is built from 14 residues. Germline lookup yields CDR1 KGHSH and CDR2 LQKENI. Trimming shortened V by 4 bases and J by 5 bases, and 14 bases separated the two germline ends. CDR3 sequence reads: CASSLKEKFYGYTF. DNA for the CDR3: TGTGCCAGCTCACTGAAAGAGAAGTTTTATGGCTACACCTTC.

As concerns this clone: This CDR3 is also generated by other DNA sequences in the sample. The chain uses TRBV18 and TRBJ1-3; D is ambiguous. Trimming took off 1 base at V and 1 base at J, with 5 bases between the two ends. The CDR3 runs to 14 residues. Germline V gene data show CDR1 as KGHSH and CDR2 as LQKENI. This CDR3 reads CASSPQGSGNTIYF. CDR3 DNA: TGTGCCAGCTCACCACAGGGATCTGGAAACACCATATATTTT.

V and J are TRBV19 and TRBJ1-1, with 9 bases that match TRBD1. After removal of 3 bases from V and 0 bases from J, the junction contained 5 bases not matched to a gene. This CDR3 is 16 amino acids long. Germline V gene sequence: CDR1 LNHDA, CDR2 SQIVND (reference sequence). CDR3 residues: CASSMYGQGMNTEAFF. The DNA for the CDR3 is TGTGCCAGTAGTATGTACGGACAGGGGATGAACACTGAAGCTTTCTTT.

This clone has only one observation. The CDR3 loop is CASSFREKETQYF. The DNA for the CDR3 is TGCGCCAGCAGCTTTAGAGAAAAAGAGACCCAGTACTTC. The rearrangement uses TRBV5-1 and TRBJ2-5; unclear D gene. The CDR3 contains 13 residues. Per the germline V gene, CDR1 is SGHRS and CDR2 is YFSETQ. Deletions cut 2 bases from V and 3 bases from J, with 8 bases between.

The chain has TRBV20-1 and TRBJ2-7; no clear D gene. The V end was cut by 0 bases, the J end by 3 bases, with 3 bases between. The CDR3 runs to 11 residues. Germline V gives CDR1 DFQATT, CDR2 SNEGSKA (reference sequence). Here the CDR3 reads CSARDLYEQYF. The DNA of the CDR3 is TGCAGTGCTAGAGACCTCTACGAGCAGTACTTC.

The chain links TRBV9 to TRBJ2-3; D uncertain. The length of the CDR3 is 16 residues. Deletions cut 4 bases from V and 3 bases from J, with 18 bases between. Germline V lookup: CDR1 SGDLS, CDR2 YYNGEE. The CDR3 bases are TGTGCCAGCAGCCCCGGCCGGCCTATTGGAACAGATACGCAGTATTTT. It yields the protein CASSPGRPIGTDTQYF. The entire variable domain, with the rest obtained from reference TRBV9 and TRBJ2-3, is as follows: DSGVTQTPKHLITATGQRVTLRCSPRSGDLSVYWYQQSLDQGLQFLIQYYNGEERAKGNILERFSAQQFPDLHSELNLSSLELGDSALYFCASSPGRPIGTDTQYFGPGTRLTVL.

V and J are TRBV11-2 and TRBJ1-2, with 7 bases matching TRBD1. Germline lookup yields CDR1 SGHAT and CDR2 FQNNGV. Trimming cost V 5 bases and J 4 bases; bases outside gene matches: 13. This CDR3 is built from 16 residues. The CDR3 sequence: CASSRLGQAAFYGYTF. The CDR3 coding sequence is TGTGCCAGCAGCCGTCTCGGACAGGCTGCTTTCTATGGCTACACCTTC.

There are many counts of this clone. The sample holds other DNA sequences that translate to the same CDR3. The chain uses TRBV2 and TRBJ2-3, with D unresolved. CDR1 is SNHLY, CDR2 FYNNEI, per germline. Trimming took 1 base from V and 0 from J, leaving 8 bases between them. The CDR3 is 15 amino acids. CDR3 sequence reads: CASSEGTASTDTQYF. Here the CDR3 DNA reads TGTGCCAGCAGTGAAGGAACGGCTAGCACAGATACGCAGTATTTT.

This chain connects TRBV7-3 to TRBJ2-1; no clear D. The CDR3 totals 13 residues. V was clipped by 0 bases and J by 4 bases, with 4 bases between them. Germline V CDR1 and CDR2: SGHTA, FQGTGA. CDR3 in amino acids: CASSLTWYNEQFF. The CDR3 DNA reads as TGTGCCAGCAGCTTAACCTGGTACAATGAGCAGTTCTTC.

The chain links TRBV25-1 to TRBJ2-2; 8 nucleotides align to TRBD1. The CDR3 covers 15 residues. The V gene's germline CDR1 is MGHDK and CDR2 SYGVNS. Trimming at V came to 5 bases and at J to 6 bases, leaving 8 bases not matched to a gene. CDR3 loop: CASSNDRGLSGELFF. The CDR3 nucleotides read TGTGCCAGCAGTAACGACAGGGGACTTTCCGGGGAGCTGTTTTTT.